This T cell receptor (beta chain) was observed in a study of a mutant IDH1 vaccine in newly diagnosed glioma. The CDR3 sequence is 14 residues long. V shed 7 bases, J shed 4 bases, and the junction held 10 bases outside the gene matches. The germline gives CDR1 SGHRS, CDR2 YFSETQ. This sample's time point: baseline, week 1 (first vaccination visit). Treatment in this sample: pre-vaccination baseline after standard-of-care therapy. This table comes from immunoSEQ multiplex PCR, and its TCRdb copy is limited to in-frame clones, with some not included. Of over 75,000 clones listed, around 80% are singletons.

This material consisted of PBMCs, taken from a glioma patient treated with radiotherapy, temozolomide or both. The chain couples TRBV5-1 to TRBJ1-2, with TRBD1 identical over 7 bases. The sequence was collected from a man aged 35 to 55 with glioma. The DNA for the CDR3 is TGCGCCAGCCGGGAGGGGGCAGCAAGCTATGGCTACACCTTC. Its translation is CASREGAASYGYTF.